One and the same sample provided the 15 T cell receptor beta chains below, sequenced in a study of T-cell memory formation after mild COVID-19 (dated by TCRdb to the early 2020s). Receptor libraries were prepared by 5' RACE. This sample was sequenced with an Illumina NovaSeq 6000. TCRdb cleaned the public reads at Q25 with fastp, built clones with MiXCR and kept in-frame beta chains. Rows merge per CDR3 protein into single entries with the most common DNA and genes. The sample includes 550,000 to 600,000 distinct CDR3 sequences, with 17% observed a single time. The ten largest account for roughly 8% of the sample. Input material: PBMCs or a T cell subset sorted from them (not recorded which). These receptors all come from an adult woman who had mild COVID-19 (a few samples of this study predate the infection). The sample titles of this study are shuffled in the database, so cell type and time point are left out; the donor was told from shared clones.

CDR3 DNA: TGTGCCAGCAGCTCCCCTGGTGGGGGCGAGCAGTACTTC. Its protein is CASSSPGGGEQYF. This chain uses TRBV12-3 or TRBV12-4 with TRBJ2-7; either TRBD1 or TRBD2 may fit D (5 bases each). V lost 6 bases and J 6 bases, leaving 15 bases between the germline ends. The CDR3 covers 13 residues.

The gene calls are TRBV11-3 and TRBJ2-3, with D hard to call. Germline V gives CDR1 SGHNT, CDR2 YENEEA. CDR3 length: 12 amino acids. Trimming shortened V by 5 bases and J by 8 bases, and 11 bases separated the two germline ends. CDR3 DNA: TGTGCCAGCAGCCCCGACCATGTTACGCAGTATTTT. This encodes CASSPDHVTQYF.

This clonotype has a handful of counts. This sequence joins TRBV7-8 and TRBJ2-4; TRBD2 matches 7 bases. V was pared by 1 base and J by 2 bases, with 8 bases of the junction left unmatched. Germline V CDR1 and CDR2: SGHVS, FQNEAQ. This CDR3 spans 17 amino acids. Written as DNA, the CDR3 is TGTGCCAGCAGCTTAGATCTAAGGGGAGGGTCCAAAAACATTCAGTACTTC. Translating it yields CASSLDLRGGSKNIQYF.

V gene TRBV4-1 combines with J gene TRBJ1-6, with 10 bases matching TRBD1. The CDR3 runs to 16 residues. Germline V gives CDR1 MGHRA, CDR2 YSYEKL. V shed 3 bases, J shed 12 bases, and the junction held 11 bases outside the gene matches. For the CDR3, the DNA is TGCGCCAGCAGCCACTCCCGGGACAGGGGAGAGAGACCCCTCCACTTT. Translated: CASSHSRDRGERPLHF.

This chain uses TRBV29-1 with TRBJ2-1, with 7 bases fitting TRBD2. The germline V gene encodes CDR1 SQVTM and CDR2 ANQGSEA. V was clipped by 5 bases and J by 12 bases; unmatched bases: 4. This CDR3 spans 10 amino acids. CDR3 DNA: TGCAGCGTTTTGGTAGCGGGGCAGTTCTTC. Residues: CSVLVAGQFF.

This chain uses TRBV7-9 with TRBJ2-6; D perhaps matches TRBD1 (6 bases). The V gene's germline CDR1 is SEHNR and CDR2 FQNEAQ (reference sequence). This CDR3 is 18 amino acids long. V lost 5 bases and J 2 bases, leaving 19 bases between the germline ends. CDR3 amino acids: CASSPREQGRPGANVLTF. As DNA, the CDR3 is TGTGCCAGCAGCCCCCGGGAACAGGGTCGGCCTGGGGCCAACGTCCTGACTTTC.

The V call is TRBV24-1, the J call TRBJ2-2; D could derive from TRBD1 or TRBD2 (5 bases each). V shed 0 bases and J shed 7 bases, with 8 bases lying between them. This CDR3 spans 14 amino acids. Germline CDR1 and CDR2: KGHDR and SFDVKD. The CDR3 DNA reads as TGTGCCACCAGTGATTTGGGGGGAATCGGGGAGCTGTTTTTT. It specifies CATSDLGGIGELFF.

This rearrangement joins TRBV7-9 to TRBJ1-1; unclear D gene. The V end lost 5 bases, the J end lost 5 bases, and 18 bases lay between the germline ends. The CDR3 runs 15 residues. CDR1 is SEHNR, CDR2 FQNEAQ, per germline (reference sequence). CDR3 protein: CASSPYVGSVTEAFF. Here the CDR3 DNA reads TGTGCCAGCAGCCCCTACGTGGGGTCGGTGACTGAAGCTTTCTTT.

This clonotype turned up a few times. The rearrangement joins TRBV12-3 or TRBV12-4 to TRBJ1-5; 8 nucleotides line up with TRBD1. The CDR3 length is 16 residues. V lost 6 bases and J lost 1; bases outside the gene matches: 8. CDR3 in amino acids: CASSPVGQASNQPQHF. The CDR3 bases are TGTGCCAGCAGCCCGGTGGGACAGGCAAGCAATCAGCCCCAGCATTTT.

The J gene is TRBJ1-4, the V gene TRBV5-1; perhaps TRBD1 as D (5 bases). This CDR3 is built from 15 residues. Germline-derived CDR1 and CDR2 are SGHRS and YFSETQ. The V gene lost 1 base and the J gene lost 6 bases, with 13 bases spanning the gap. In DNA, the CDR3 is TGCGCCAGCAGCTTGTCCCTCTCGGGGGATGAAAAACTGTTTTTT. Translating it yields CASSLSLSGDEKLFF.

This clonotype appeared a few times. J is TRBJ2-1 and V is TRBV29-1; D tentatively fits TRBD1 or TRBD2 (6 bases each). From germline, CDR1 is SQVTM and CDR2 ANQGSEA. V dropped 7 bases and J dropped 0 bases, with 31 bases sitting between them. CDR3 length equals 20 residues. The CDR3 DNA sequence: TGCAGCGCCCGAGGGGGTGGAGGGGCGCGCTCCCCCACCTCCTACAATGAGCAGTTCTTC. Amino acid sequence: CSARGGGGARSPTSYNEQFF.

This clonotype was detected only a few times. The rearrangement uses TRBV29-1 and TRBJ2-3, with a possible D match to TRBD1 (5 bases). The germline V gene has CDR1 SQVTM and CDR2 ANQGSEA. There are 12 residues in the CDR3. Trimming stripped 4 bases from V and 4 bases from J, with 9 bases between. The CDR3 nucleotides read TGCAGCGTTGGGCAGGGCGCAGATACGCAGTATTTT. It specifies CSVGQGADTQYF.

This chain's CDR3 is CSALDRVSNQPQHF. The CDR3 nucleotides are TGCAGTGCTTTGGACAGGGTTAGCAATCAGCCCCAGCATTTT. The rearrangement uses TRBV20-1 and TRBJ1-5, with 8 bases matching TRBD1. The V and J ends lost 5 bases and 0 bases, in that order; junction bases with no gene match: 3. The CDR3 is 14 amino acids. CDR1 is DFQATT, CDR2 SNEGSKA, per germline (reference sequence).

This clonotype came up a few times. V gene TRBV7-2 combines with J gene TRBJ2-1; 12 nucleotides line up with TRBD2. V lost 3 bases to trimming and J lost 1 base; unmatched junction nucleotides: 10. The CDR3 covers 19 residues. Per the germline V gene, CDR1 is SGHTA and CDR2 is FQGNSA. CDR3 sequence (DNA): TGTGCCAGCAGCTTTAGGCCCCTAGCGGGGGGGCCTTCCTACAATGAGCAGTTCTTC. It specifies CASSFRPLAGGPSYNEQFF.

V is TRBV7-2 and J is TRBJ1-1, with D unclear. The ends were cut back, 10 bases at V and 0 bases at J, with 12 bases in the middle. The germline CDR1 and CDR2 sequences are SGHTA and FQGNSA. The CDR3 is 13 amino acids. The CDR3 coding sequence is TGTGCCACACTTCCGGGGATGAACACTGAAGCTTTCTTT. Protein sequence: CATLPGMNTEAFF.